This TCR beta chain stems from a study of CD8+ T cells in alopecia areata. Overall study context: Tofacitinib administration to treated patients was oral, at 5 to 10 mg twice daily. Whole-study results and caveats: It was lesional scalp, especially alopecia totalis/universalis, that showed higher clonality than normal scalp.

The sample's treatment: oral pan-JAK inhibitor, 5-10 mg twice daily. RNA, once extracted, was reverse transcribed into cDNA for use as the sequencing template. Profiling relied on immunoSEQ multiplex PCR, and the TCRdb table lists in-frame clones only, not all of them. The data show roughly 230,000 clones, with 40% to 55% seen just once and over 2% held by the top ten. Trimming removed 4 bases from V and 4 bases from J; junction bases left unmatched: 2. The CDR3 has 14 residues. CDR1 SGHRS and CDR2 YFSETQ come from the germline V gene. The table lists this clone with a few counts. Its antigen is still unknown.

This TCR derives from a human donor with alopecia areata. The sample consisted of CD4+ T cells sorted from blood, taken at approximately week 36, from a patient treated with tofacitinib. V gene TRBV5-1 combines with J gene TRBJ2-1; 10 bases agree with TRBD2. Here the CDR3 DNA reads TGCGCCAGCAGCGAGGGACTAGCGTACAATGAGCAGTTCTTC. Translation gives CASSEGLAYNEQFF. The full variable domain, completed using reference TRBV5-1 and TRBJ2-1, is KAGVTQTPRYLIKTRGQQVTLSCSPISGHRSVSWYQQTPGQGLQFLFEYFSETQRNKGNFPGRFSGRQFSNSRSEMNVSTLELGDSALYLCASSEGLAYNEQFFGPGTRLTVL.